The 21 T cell receptor beta chains reported below all come from one sample, sequenced in a study of T cells after yellow fever vaccination. TCRdb reanalysed the 5' RACE reads using MiXCR and keeps one entry per CDR3 protein. The data contain 450,000 to 650,000 distinct CDR3 sequences, roughly 13% of them singletons. The material sequenced was PBMCs, taken on the day of the yellow fever booster vaccination. Every receptor here comes from a man aged 25-40 years who received the YFV17D yellow fever vaccine.

The rearrangement joins TRBV5-6 to TRBJ2-5; 10 nucleotides align to TRBD1. This CDR3 is built from 14 residues. Germline V gene sequence: CDR1 SGHDT, CDR2 YYEEEE. The trim removed 3 bases at V and 5 bases at J, leaving 4 bases unmatched. DNA of the CDR3: TGTGCCAGCAGCTCGACAGGGGGCGGCGAGACCCAGTACTTC. Protein: CASSSTGGGETQYF.

This sequence joins TRBV7-8 and TRBJ2-7; D is unresolved. Trimming left V 4 bases short and J 3 bases short, with 10 bases between. Germline V gene sequence: CDR1 SGHVS, CDR2 FQNEAQ. This CDR3 contains 13 residues. The CDR3 sequence: CASSSYSDYEQYF. The CDR3 coding sequence is TGTGCCAGCAGCTCCTACAGTGACTACGAGCAGTACTTC.

This chain connects TRBV5-1 to TRBJ2-1; 9 bases map to TRBD2. The V and J ends lost 2 bases and 3 bases, in that order; junction bases with no gene match: 3. Per germline, CDR1 SGHRS and CDR2 YFSETQ. The CDR3 covers 15 residues. The CDR3 spells CASSFGLARYNEQFF. CDR3 coding DNA: TGCGCCAGCAGCTTCGGACTAGCGCGCTACAATGAGCAGTTCTTC.

The chain is built from TRBV6-2 or TRBV6-3 and TRBJ2-7, with TRBD2 matching over 9 bases. The CDR3 length is 15 residues. The trim removed 7 bases at V and 5 bases at J, leaving 12 bases unmatched. CDR1 MNHEY and CDR2 SVGEGT come from the germline V gene. CDR3 in amino acids: CASNPYSGSPDEQYF. The CDR3 DNA reads TGTGCCAGCAATCCCTATAGCGGGAGCCCCGACGAGCAGTACTTC.

The chain employs TRBV5-1 and TRBJ2-3; no reliable D call. The V end was cut by 4 bases, the J end by 6 bases, with 18 bases between. The CDR3 runs to 15 residues. Germline assignment: CDR1 SGHRS and CDR2 YFSETQ. CDR3 in amino acids: CASSVQGWGTDTQYF. Written as DNA, the CDR3 is TGCGCCAGCAGCGTTCAAGGGTGGGGAACCGATACGCAGTATTTT.

The chain recombines TRBV11-3 with TRBJ2-6; TRBD2 might be the D (5 bases). The V end was cut by 1 base, the J end by 1 base, with 14 bases between. The germline V gene has CDR1 SGHNT and CDR2 YENEEA. The CDR3 totals 18 residues. The CDR3 loop reads CASSLGPKPGSGANVLTF. Written as DNA, the CDR3 is TGTGCCAGCAGCTTAGGCCCCAAGCCGGGGTCTGGGGCCAACGTCCTGACTTTC. The full variable domain, its missing parts supplied by reference TRBV11-3 and TRBJ2-6, is EAGVVQSPRYKIIEKKQPVAFWCNPISGHNTLYWYLQNLGQGPELLIRYENEEAVDDSQLPKDRFSAERLKGVDSTLKIQPAELGDSAVYLCASSLGPKPGSGANVLTFGAGSRLTVL.

This clonotype has just a few counts. The chain employs TRBV6-1 and TRBJ2-5; 11 bases line up with TRBD2. V gave up 2 bases and J gave up 5 bases; unmatched junction bases: 4. The CDR3 consists of 15 residues. Germline V gives CDR1 MNHNS, CDR2 SASEGT. The CDR3 reads CASSELAGGEETQYF. The CDR3, as DNA: TGTGCCAGCAGTGAACTAGCGGGAGGCGAGGAGACCCAGTACTTC.

The J gene is TRBJ1-6, the V gene TRBV19, with 8 bases identical to TRBD1. The CDR3 has 16 amino acids. V lost 3 bases, J lost 9 bases, and 10 bases stayed unmatched. CDR1 and CDR2 (germline): LNHDA, SQIVND (reference sequence). The CDR3 region is CASSIRTGTGSSPLHF. CDR3 DNA: TGTGCCAGTAGTATTCGAACCGGGACAGGATCTTCACCCCTCCACTTT.

The chain recombines TRBV4-2 with TRBJ2-7, with D uncertain. V was shortened by 1 base and J by 6 bases, with 16 bases between the two germline ends. This CDR3 comprises 15 residues. Germline-derived CDR1 and CDR2 are LGHNA and YNFKEQ. DNA for the CDR3: TGTGCCAGCAGCCAAGTGGGCCGCTTGACGAGCGAGCAGTACTTC. This encodes CASSQVGRLTSEQYF.

V is TRBV20-1 and J is TRBJ2-7; 10 bases agree with TRBD1. Per germline, CDR1 DFQATT and CDR2 SNEGSKA (reference sequence). V shed 4 bases, J shed 1 base, and the junction held 4 bases outside the gene matches. CDR3 length: 14 residues. The CDR3 DNA reads as TGCAGTGCTAAGGGGACAGGGGCTTCCTACGAGCAGTACTTC. Translating gives CSAKGTGASYEQYF.

This clonotype was observed a handful of times. This chain connects TRBV5-1 to TRBJ2-7, with 10 bases fitting TRBD1. The trim removed 0 bases at V and 5 bases at J, leaving 8 bases unmatched. The CDR3 length is 16 residues. The V gene's germline CDR1 is SGHRS and CDR2 YFSETQ. The CDR3 DNA follows: TGCGCCAGCAGCTTGGCGACAGGGGGCATAAGAGACGAGCAGTACTTC. Encoded protein: CASSLATGGIRDEQYF.

This clonotype appeared a few times. The V and J genes are TRBV14 and TRBJ2-7; 8 bases line up with TRBD2. Germline trimming cut 2 bases from V and 3 bases from J; bases unmatched to any gene: 6. The CDR3 consists of 15 residues. The germline CDR1 and CDR2 sequences are SGHDN and FVKESK. In DNA, the CDR3 is TGTGCCAGCAGCCAATCGCTAGCGGGCTACTACGAGCAGTACTTC. Translation: CASSQSLAGYYEQYF.

The CDR3 sequence: CASSYEARPFYGYTF. Here the CDR3 DNA reads TGTGCCAGCAGTTACGAGGCGCGGCCGTTCTATGGCTACACCTTC. The chain uses TRBV27 and TRBJ1-2; D is ambiguous. Germline V gives CDR1 MNHEY, CDR2 SMNVEV (reference sequence). The CDR3 is 15 amino acids. V dropped 4 bases and J dropped 4 bases, with 16 bases sitting between them.

The rearrangement links TRBV6-2 or TRBV6-3 to TRBJ2-5; 11 bases are a match to TRBD2. V dropped 6 bases and J dropped 4; count of bases not matched to a gene: 13. Looked up from germline, CDR1 is MNHEY and CDR2 is SVGEGT. The CDR3 totals 17 residues. CDR3 loop: CASRSVSSGRARETQYF. CDR3 coding DNA: TGTGCCAGCAGGAGCGTGAGTAGCGGGAGGGCCCGAGAGACCCAGTACTTC.

This clonotype was seen a handful of times. This rearrangement joins TRBV4-3 to TRBJ1-1; D possibly corresponds to TRBD1 (6 bases). The CDR3 contains 16 residues. V shed 3 bases and J shed 4 bases, with 18 bases lying between them. Germline CDR1 and CDR2: LGHNA and YSLEER. CDR3 DNA: TGCGCCAGCAGCCAGACCGGGACAAGGATTTTCACTGAAGCTTTCTTT. Encoded protein: CASSQTGTRIFTEAFF.

This clonotype turned up a few times. Here the CDR3 DNA reads TGTGCCAGCAGTTACGCCCCCCAACAGACACTCCCGCGGACTTGGGATGAGCAGTTCTTC. The encoded protein is CASSYAPQQTLPRTWDEQFF. The chain recombines TRBV6-2 or TRBV6-3 with TRBJ2-1, with a tentative D call TRBD2 (5 bases). Germline CDR1 reads MNHEY; CDR2 reads SVGEGT. V was shortened by 2 bases and J by 8 bases, with 31 bases between the two germline ends. The CDR3 totals 20 residues.

This clonotype was detected ten times or more. The chain employs TRBV28 and TRBJ2-6; D is perhaps TRBD1 (5 bases). CDR1 and CDR2 from the germline V gene are MDHEN and SYDVKM. V lost 2 bases and J lost 11, with 13 bases in between. This CDR3 spans 14 amino acids. The CDR3 is CASSLGGRVYVLTF. For the CDR3, the DNA is TGTGCCAGCAGTTTAGGTGGCAGGGTCTACGTCCTGACTTTC. Based on the CDR3 plus reference TRBV28 and TRBJ2-6, the full variable domain is DVKVTQSSRYLVKRTGEKVFLECVQDMDHENMFWYRQDPGLGLRLIYFSYDVKMKEKGDIPEGYSVSREKKERFSLILESASTNQTSMYLCASSLGGRVYVLTFGAGSRLTVL.

The CDR3 DNA sequence: TGTGCCAGTAGCCTGGGACCTTGGGTTCTAAACAATGAGCAGTTCTTC. Translating it yields CASSLGPWVLNNEQFF. The rearrangement links TRBV19 to TRBJ2-1; TRBD1 or TRBD2 may be the D gene (5 bases each). Germline-derived CDR1 and CDR2 are LNHDA and SQIVND (reference sequence). The ends were cut back, 6 bases at V and 5 bases at J, with 20 bases in the middle. The CDR3 contains 16 residues. Complete variable domain (other parts from reference TRBV19 and TRBJ2-1): DGGITQSPKYLFRKEGQNVTLSCEQNLNHDAMYWYRQDPGQGLRLIYYSQIVNDFQKGDIAEGYSVSREKKESFPLTVTSAQKNPTAFYLCASSLGPWVLNNEQFFGPGTRLTVL.

The table lists this clonotype with a few counts. V is TRBV20-1 and J is TRBJ2-1; 10 nucleotides align to TRBD2. This CDR3 spans 16 amino acids. The germline V gene has CDR1 DFQATT and CDR2 SNEGSKA (reference sequence). V was pared by 0 bases and J by 1 base, with 3 bases of the junction left unmatched. The CDR3 region is CSARDQLAGSYNEQFF. The CDR3 coding sequence is TGCAGTGCTAGAGATCAACTAGCGGGATCCTACAATGAGCAGTTCTTC.

This clonotype was recorded a few times. V usage is TRBV7-2 and J usage is TRBJ1-4; tentative D call: TRBD1 (5 bases). V lost 3 bases, J lost 8 bases, and 19 bases lay in between. Per the germline V gene, CDR1 is SGHTA and CDR2 is FQGNSA. The CDR3 covers 16 residues. The CDR3 spells CASSFSVPFGGEKLFF. The DNA of the CDR3 is TGTGCCAGCAGCTTTAGCGTCCCGTTCGGGGGAGAAAAACTGTTTTTT.

The chain joins TRBV7-9 to TRBJ1-4; tentative D call: TRBD1 (6 bases). V was shortened by 5 bases and J by 7 bases, with 17 bases between the two germline ends. The CDR3 spans 15 residues. Germline V gene data show CDR1 as SEHNR and CDR2 as FQNEAQ (reference sequence). CDR3 protein: CASSRRQVGAEKLFF. The CDR3 DNA sequence: TGTGCCAGCAGCCGTCGACAGGTTGGCGCTGAAAAACTGTTTTTT. The variable domain in full, with the rest retrieved from reference TRBV7-9 and TRBJ1-4, is DTGVSQNPRHKITKRGQNVTFRCDPISEHNRLYWYRQTLGQGPEFLTYFQNEAQLEKSRLLSDRFSAERPKGSFSTLEIQRTEQGDSAMYLCASSRRQVGAEKLFFGSGTQLSVL.